The 15 T cell receptor beta chains below all came from one sample that was sequenced in a study of cytomegalovirus exposure and HLA in healthy donors. The assay was immunoSEQ multiplex PCR, and TCRdb's table has in-frame clones only and misses some. The table lists roughly 150,000 clones, roughly nine tenths of them singletons. The sequencing sample was made of PBMCs. The receptors come from a man aged 18 to 30 in good health and CMV-seropositive.

J is TRBJ2-5 and V is TRBV5-5; maybe TRBD1 (5 bases). V was cut by 5 bases and J by 4 bases, with 15 bases left in between. This CDR3 has 14 amino acids. CDR1 is SGHKS and CDR2 is YYEKEE in the germline V gene (reference sequence). This chain's CDR3 is CASSFGARRETQYF. CDR3 in DNA: TGTGCCAGCAGTTTTGGGGCGCGGAGAGAGACCCAGTACTTC.

The chain carries TRBV28 and TRBJ2-1, with a tentative D call TRBD2 (5 bases). Germline CDR1 MDHEN, CDR2 SYDVKM. With 2 bases removed from V and 1 base from J, the gap between germline ends came to 18 bases. The CDR3 loop spans 18 amino acids. The chain's CDR3 is CASSLRGNPYKSYNEQFF. The CDR3 bases are TGTGCCAGCAGTTTACGAGGGAACCCCTATAAATCCTACAATGAGCAGTTCTTC. Using reference TRBV28 and TRBJ2-1 for the parts outside the CDR3, the full variable domain is DVKVTQSSRYLVKRTGEKVFLECVQDMDHENMFWYRQDPGLGLRLIYFSYDVKMKEKGDIPEGYSVSREKKERFSLILESASTNQTSMYLCASSLRGNPYKSYNEQFFGPGTRLTVL.

V usage is TRBV7-6 and J usage is TRBJ2-2; D is unresolved. The CDR3 is made up of 15 amino acids. Looked up from germline, CDR1 is SGHVS and CDR2 is FNYEAQ. With 2 bases removed from V and 4 bases from J, the gap between germline ends came to 11 bases. The CDR3 region is CASSLWAGSTGELFF. The DNA of the CDR3 is TGTGCCAGCAGCTTATGGGCAGGAAGCACCGGGGAGCTGTTTTTT.

The J gene is TRBJ1-4, the V gene TRBV2, with 7 bases fitting TRBD1. Germline V gene sequence: CDR1 SNHLY, CDR2 FYNNEI. This CDR3 spans 16 amino acids. With 0 bases clipped from V and 8 bases from J, the junction kept 9 bases outside the gene matches. The CDR3 spells CASSEALQGVVEKLFF. The CDR3 bases are TGTGCCAGCAGTGAAGCGCTTCAGGGGGTGGTGGAAAAACTGTTTTTT. Complete variable domain (other parts from reference TRBV2 and TRBJ1-4): EPEVTQTPSHQVTQMGQEVILRCVPISNHLYFYWYRQILGQKVEFLVSFYNNEISEKSEIFDDQFSVERPDGSNFTLKIRSTKLEDSAMYFCASSEALQGVVEKLFFGSGTQLSVL.

The rearrangement links TRBV5-8 to TRBJ2-5; TRBD2 aligns across 7 bases. The ends lost 5 bases at V and 5 bases at J; junction bases unmatched: 15. The CDR3 totals 16 residues. The germline V gene has CDR1 SGHTS and CDR2 YDEGEE. This chain's CDR3 is CASSPNPRGSLETQYF. The CDR3 DNA follows: TGTGCCAGCAGTCCCAACCCTCGCGGGAGTCTCGAGACCCAGTACTTC.

The rearrangement joins TRBV30 to TRBJ1-1, with D possibly matching TRBD1 (5 bases). CDR3 length equals 12 residues. Germline-derived CDR1 and CDR2 are GTSNPN and SVGIG (reference sequence). V lost 4 bases to trimming and J lost 12 bases, with 18 bases between them. CDR3 loop: CAWIPGNRLPFF. The DNA for the CDR3 is TGTGCCTGGATCCCCGGCAACAGGTTACCTTTCTTT.

The chain links TRBV28 to TRBJ2-1; 9 bases fit TRBD2. With 3 bases clipped from V and 10 bases from J, the junction kept 7 bases outside the gene matches. The CDR3 is 14 amino acids. Germline V gene sequence: CDR1 MDHEN, CDR2 SYDVKM. The CDR3 DNA follows: TGTGCCAGCAGTTTCGGCGGGAGGGAGGAAGAGCAGTTCTTC. This translates into CASSFGGREEEQFF.

Only one count was recorded for this clone. The chain combines TRBV27 with TRBJ1-1, with D unclear. CDR1 and CDR2 (germline): MNHEY, SMNVEV (reference sequence). This CDR3 has 13 amino acids. V was pared by 6 bases and J by 7 bases, with 15 bases between. The CDR3 sequence: CASSLRNDGEAFF. CDR3 sequence (DNA): TGTGCCAGCAGCTTGCGGAACGACGGTGAAGCTTTCTTT.

The chain uses TRBV7-9 and TRBJ2-7; no clear D. CDR1 is SEHNR, CDR2 FQNEAQ, per germline (reference sequence). V was clipped by 5 bases and J by 3 bases, with 26 bases between them. The CDR3 sequence is 18 residues long. CDR3 nucleotide sequence: TGTGCCAGCAGCCCCATAGACCTGAGGCGAACCCCCTTCTACGAGCAGTACTTC. This gives the protein CASSPIDLRRTPFYEQYF.

J is TRBJ2-7 and V is TRBV6-4, with TRBD2 as a possible D gene (6 bases). In germline, CDR1 is MRHNA, CDR2 SNTAGT. Trimming removed 4 bases from V and 1 base from J, with 8 bases in between. The CDR3 has 13 residues. This CDR3 reads CASSGRDSYEQYF. The CDR3 DNA reads as TGTGCCAGCAGTGGGCGGGATTCCTACGAGCAGTACTTC.

V gene TRBV19 combines with J gene TRBJ2-1, with 9 bases matching TRBD1. The CDR3 runs 15 residues. The V gene end was trimmed by 3 bases and the J gene end by 5 bases; junction bases not matched to a gene: 5. Looked up from germline, CDR1 is LNHDA and CDR2 is SQIVND (reference sequence). As DNA, the CDR3 is TGTGCCAGTAGTATGCCGGGACAGGGACACAATGAGCAGTTCTTC. This gives the protein CASSMPGQGHNEQFF.

This clone was detected only a few times. The chain joins TRBV30 to TRBJ1-5, with D uncertain. Germline values: CDR1 GTSNPN, CDR2 SVGIG (reference sequence). The V end was cut by 2 bases, the J end by 0 bases, with 8 bases between. The CDR3 sequence is 14 residues long. The CDR3 is CAWSLPNSNQPQHF. The CDR3 region has the DNA TGTGCCTGGAGTCTCCCTAATAGCAATCAGCCCCAGCATTTT.

A single count supports this clone. The chain combines TRBV19 with TRBJ2-6; D is possibly TRBD1 (6 bases). CDR1 LNHDA and CDR2 SQIVND come from the germline V gene (reference sequence). The CDR3 spans 19 residues. V gave up 6 bases and J gave up 0 bases, with 21 bases separating them. The CDR3 region is CASSSVHRALSSGANVLTF. The CDR3 region has the DNA TGTGCCAGTAGCTCCGTCCACAGGGCTTTAAGCTCTGGGGCCAACGTCCTGACTTTC. Full variable domain (outside the CDR3, taken from reference TRBV19 and TRBJ2-6): DGGITQSPKYLFRKEGQNVTLSCEQNLNHDAMYWYRQDPGQGLRLIYYSQIVNDFQKGDIAEGYSVSREKKESFPLTVTSAQKNPTAFYLCASSSVHRALSSGANVLTFGAGSRLTVL.

J is TRBJ2-7 and V is TRBV27, with 14 bases identical to TRBD2. CDR1 is MNHEY and CDR2 is SMNVEV in the germline V gene (reference sequence). After removal of 5 bases from V and 7 bases from J, the junction contained 7 bases not matched to a gene. This CDR3 is 15 amino acids long. The CDR3 sequence is CASSRLAGGPSEQYF. The CDR3 DNA sequence: TGTGCCAGCAGTCGACTAGCGGGAGGGCCGAGTGAGCAGTACTTC.

The CDR3 DNA sequence: TGTGCCAGCAGCCGTTCGGGGGGAGCGACTGGAAACACCATATATTTT. Translation: CASSRSGGATGNTIYF. The chain recombines TRBV7-9 with TRBJ1-3, with D possibly matching TRBD1 (5 bases). Trimming removed 5 bases from V and 2 bases from J, with 16 bases in between. The germline CDR1 and CDR2 sequences are SEHNR and FQNEAQ (reference sequence). The CDR3 runs to 16 residues.